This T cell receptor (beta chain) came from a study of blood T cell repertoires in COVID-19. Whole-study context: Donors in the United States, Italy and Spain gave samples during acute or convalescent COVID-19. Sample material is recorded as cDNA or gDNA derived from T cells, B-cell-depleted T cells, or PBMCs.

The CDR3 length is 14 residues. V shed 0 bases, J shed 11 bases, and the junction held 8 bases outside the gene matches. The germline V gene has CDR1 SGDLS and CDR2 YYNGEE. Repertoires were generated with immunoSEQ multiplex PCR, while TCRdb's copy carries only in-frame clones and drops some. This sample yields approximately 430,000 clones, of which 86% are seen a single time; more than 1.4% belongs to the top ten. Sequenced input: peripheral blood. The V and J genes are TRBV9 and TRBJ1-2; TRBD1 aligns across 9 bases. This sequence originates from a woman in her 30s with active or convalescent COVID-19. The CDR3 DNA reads TGTGCCAGCAGCGTAGACGGGACAGGGAAGGATTACACCTTC. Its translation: CASSVDGTGKDYTF.